A selection of T cell receptor beta chains follows, all from one sample in a study of shared T cell receptors in the human thymus. The method was immunoSEQ multiplex PCR; TCRdb's version includes in-frame clones alone and lacks a portion of them. The table has about 660,000 clones, 70% to 90% seen once. These data were also filed under a second study, of human thymus T cells.

The sequencing input was thymocytes. The receptors here all came from a boy less than two years old with a congenital heart defect. CDR3s include the opening cysteine and the closing phenylalanine or tryptophan. D genes are given only for firm matches. Clone size is not always given. Where it is, it says once, few, many or a class for expanded clones.

size	D	V	J	DNA	CDR3
.	TRBD2	TRBV5-4	TRBJ2-5	TGTGCCAGCAGCATAAGACTAGCGGGAGAAGAGACCCAGTACTTC	CASSIRLAGEETQYF
.	TRBD1	TRBV4-1	TRBJ1-5	TGCGCCAGCAGCCCCCGAGGGACAGCCCACAATCAGCCCCAGCATTTT	CASSPRGTAHNQPQHF
.	TRBD2	TRBV10-1	TRBJ2-7	TGCGCCAGCCTAGCGGGATCTAGCTACGAGCAGTACTTC	CASLAGSSYEQYF
once	TRBD2	TRBV28	TRBJ2-2	TGTGCCAGCAGTCTATTCCTGAGCGGGAGTGGCCCCCAGAACACCGGGGAGCTGTTTTTT	CASSLFLSGSGPQNTGELFF
.	TRBD2	TRBV5-1	TRBJ2-7	TGCGCCAGCAGCTTGCCGGGACTAGCGGGAGTCCACGAGCAGTACTTC	CASSLPGLAGVHEQYF
.	TRBD2	TRBV5-4	TRBJ2-3	TGTGCCAGCAGCCGGAAAATAGCGGGGGCGGTTCGAGATACGCAGTATTTT	CASSRKIAGAVRDTQYF
few	.	TRBV19	TRBJ2-1	TGTGCCAGTAGTAACCCCCTTGTGTTCCCGAGCTCCTACAATGAGCAGTTCTTC	CASSNPLVFPSSYNEQFF
.	.	TRBV11-2	TRBJ2-3	TGTGCCAGCAGCCCAGCCCCGCGGACAGATACGCAGTATTTT	CASSPAPRTDTQYF
once	.	TRBV5-4	TRBJ2-5	TGTGCCAGCAGCTTGGGGGACTGGCAAGAGACCCAGTACTTC	CASSLGDWQETQYF
.	.	TRBV15	TRBJ1-3	TGTGCCACCAGCAACTACAGGGTAGGCGAGAACACCATATATTTT	CATSNYRVGENTIYF
.	TRBD1	TRBV19	TRBJ2-2	TGTGCCAGTAGTATGGGGACAGGGGCGGTCGGCGGGGAGCTGTTTTTT	CASSMGTGAVGGELFF
.	TRBD2	TRBV14	TRBJ2-3	TGTGCCAGCAGCCTTAGCGGGAGCACAGATACGCAGTATTTT	CASSLSGSTDTQYF
.	TRBD2	TRBV7-9	TRBJ2-1	TGTGCCAGCAGCTTTAGCGGGAGACCTGGCGATGAGCAGTTCTTC	CASSFSGRPGDEQFF
.	TRBD1	TRBV5-8	TRBJ2-7	TGTGCCAGCAGCTCGGTGACAGGGCCCAGCTCCTACGAGCAGTACTTC	CASSSVTGPSSYEQYF
once	TRBD2	TRBV11-2	TRBJ2-7	TGTGCCAGCAGCTTAGACTCAAGGACTAGCGGTTCCTACGAGCAGTACTTC	CASSLDSRTSGSYEQYF
once	.	TRBV6-5	TRBJ1-1	TGTGCCAGCAGGATCGGGGGGTCAGGAAACACTGAAGCTTTCTTT	CASRIGGSGNTEAFF
once	.	TRBV4-3	TRBJ2-5	TGCGCCAGCAGCCAAGATCTGAGTAGGGGTAAGACCCAGTACTTC	CASSQDLSRGKTQYF
.	TRBD2	TRBV7-2	TRBJ2-1	TGTGCCAGCAGCTCCAAGACTAGCGGGAGAGGATCCTACAATGAGCAGTTCTTC	CASSSKTSGRGSYNEQFF
.	.	TRBV23-1	TRBJ2-5	TGCGCCAGCAGTCACCAGGCGCGCTCCAAGGGGAGGCAATGGGAGACCCAGTACTTC	CASSHQARSKGRQWETQYF
.	.	TRBV6-5	TRBJ2-7	TGTGCCAGCAGTCCGAACAAAGACTACGAGCAGTACTTC	CASSPNKDYEQYF
.	.	TRBV7-2	TRBJ2-7	TGTGCCAGCAGCTACACAGGGGAGGATAGCTCCTACGAGCAGTACTTC	CASSYTGEDSSYEQYF
.	.	TRBV28	TRBJ1-5	TGTGCCACCTCCCCCCCCGGGATCATTCAGCCCCAGCATTTT	CATSPPGIIQPQHF
.	.	TRBV5-6	TRBJ2-7	TGTGCCAGCAGCTTGTTGAAGCCCTCATCCCCTAACGAGCAGTACTTC	CASSLLKPSSPNEQYF
once	TRBD2	TRBV20-1	TRBJ2-7	TGCAGTCCAGCTAGCGGGAATGGGCAGTACTTC	CSPASGNGQYF
.	.	TRBV25-1	TRBJ1-1	TGTGCCAGCAGTGGATTCCGGACAGATGAAGCTTTCTTT	CASSGFRTDEAFF
.	TRBD2	TRBV27	TRBJ2-5	TGTGCCAGCAGTTCCTCTATCAGCGGGAGGACCCCCCACCAACAAGAGACCCAGTACTTC	CASSSSISGRTPHQQETQYF
.	.	TRBV4-2	TRBJ2-7	TGTGCCAGCAGCCCTCAGTGGACGGGGGAGCAGTACTTC	CASSPQWTGEQYF
.	TRBD2	TRBV11-2	TRBJ2-7	TGTGCCAGCAGCCAGCCCCTTAGCGGGAGGCTAGAGCAGTACTTC	CASSQPLSGRLEQYF
.	.	TRBV7-3	TRBJ2-5	TGTGCCAGCAGCACGACTAGGCAAGAGACCCAGTACTTC	CASSTTRQETQYF
once	TRBD1	TRBV7-2	TRBJ2-5	TGTGCCAGCAGGCTACGACAGGGAATCCAAGAGACCCAGTACTTC	CASRLRQGIQETQYF
.	TRBD2	TRBV11-2	TRBJ2-5	TGTGCCAGCAGCTTAGGGGTTGTCCCGGGACTAGTAGAGACCCAGTACTTC	CASSLGVVPGLVETQYF
.	TRBD2	TRBV14	TRBJ2-3	TGTGCCAGCAGCCAAGTAGCGGGAGCAAATACAGATACGCAGTATTTT	CASSQVAGANTDTQYF
.	TRBD1	TRBV6-1	TRBJ2-7	TGTGCCATTACAGGGGGCTACGAGCAGTACTTC	CAITGGYEQYF
.	TRBD2	TRBV5-4	TRBJ2-3	TGTGCCAGCAGCTTGGAGGGACTAGCGGGAGAGACGCAGTATTTT	CASSLEGLAGETQYF
once	.	TRBV2	TRBJ2-1	TGTGCCAGACACAGAGAGCAGTTCTTC	CARHREQFF
few	TRBD1	TRBV10-3	TRBJ1-2	TGTGCCGCACAGGGGTCCTATGCTTTTAACTATGGCTACACCTTC	CAAQGSYAFNYGYTF
.	.	TRBV6-6	TRBJ2-1	TGTGCCAGCATAGAACCCCGAAACCCCCCTAAGAATGAGCAGTTCTTC	CASIEPRNPPKNEQFF
.	TRBD2	TRBV27	TRBJ2-2	TGTGCCAGTACCGCGAGGGGACTAGCGGGAACCTACACCGGGGAGCTGTTTTTT	CASTARGLAGTYTGELFF
.	.	TRBV9	TRBJ1-6	TGTGCCAGCAGCGTAGGGGGCCGTTCACCCCTCCACTTT	CASSVGGRSPLHF
.	TRBD1	TRBV19	TRBJ1-5	TGTGCCAGTAGCACCCTAAGGGGGCTCCAGCCCCAGCATTTT	CASSTLRGLQPQHF
.	TRBD1	TRBV7-9	TRBJ2-5	TGTGCCAGCAGCCGGACAGGCCTACAAGAGACCCAGTACTTC	CASSRTGLQETQYF
once	TRBD1	TRBV5-1	TRBJ1-4	TGCGCCAGCAGGGCTATGGCAGGGGGGCGGGAAAAACTGTTTTTT	CASRAMAGGREKLFF
.	.	TRBV6-1	TRBJ2-2	TGTGCCAGCAATGAGGTCAGGAACACCGGGGAGCTGTTTTTT	CASNEVRNTGELFF
.	.	TRBV6-1	TRBJ2-7	TGTGCCAGCTCGGGACTCCACTACGAGCAGTACTTC	CASSGLHYEQYF
.	.	TRBV27	TRBJ1-1	TGTGCCAGCAGTTTATCGAGTCTAAGTCGTGAAGCTTTCTTT	CASSLSSLSREAFF
few	.	TRBV7-2	TRBJ2-7	TGTGCCAGCAGCATAGAGCGGAAGAGTCCCTACGAGCAGTACTTC	CASSIERKSPYEQYF
.	.	TRBV4-1	TRBJ2-1	TGCGCCAGCAGCCAAGGGGGGAGGAATAGGGCTAATGAGCAGTTCTTC	CASSQGGRNRANEQFF
.	TRBD1	TRBV6-1	TRBJ2-3	TGTGCCAGCAGTGACGGACAGGGGAGGGATACGCAGTATTTT	CASSDGQGRDTQYF
.	.	TRBV30	TRBJ2-7	TGTGCCTGGAGTGTAAGGTTGGGACTGAGCTCCTACGAGCAGTACTTC	CAWSVRLGLSSYEQYF
.	.	TRBV12-5	TRBJ2-7	TGTGCTAGTGGTTTGGAGAGGTCCTGGCAGTACTTC	CASGLERSWQYF
.	.	TRBV11-2	TRBJ1-1	TGTGCCAGCAGCACCAAGACAGACGAAGCTTTCTTT	CASSTKTDEAFF
few	TRBD2	TRBV4-3	TRBJ2-1	TGCGCCAGCAGCCAAGATGGAGAGCGGGAGAGGGAAGACAATGAGCAGTTCTTC	CASSQDGEREREDNEQFF
.	.	TRBV27	TRBJ1-1	TGTGCCAGCCTTCCGAGGCGGGAGGACACTGAAGCTTTCTTT	CASLPRREDTEAFF
.	TRBD1	TRBV6-1	TRBJ2-7	TGTGCCAGCAGTGAAAGGGACAGGGTCTATCACGAGCAGTACTTC	CASSERDRVYHEQYF
.	TRBD2	TRBV4-3	TRBJ2-5	TGCGCCAGCAGCCACACCCCGGAGAAGCGGGAGTTCGGGACCCAGTACTTC	CASSHTPEKREFGTQYF
.	TRBD1	TRBV6-6	TRBJ2-1	TGTGCCAGCAGTCCTGGACAGGGGCGGACCAATGAGCAGTTCTTC	CASSPGQGRTNEQFF